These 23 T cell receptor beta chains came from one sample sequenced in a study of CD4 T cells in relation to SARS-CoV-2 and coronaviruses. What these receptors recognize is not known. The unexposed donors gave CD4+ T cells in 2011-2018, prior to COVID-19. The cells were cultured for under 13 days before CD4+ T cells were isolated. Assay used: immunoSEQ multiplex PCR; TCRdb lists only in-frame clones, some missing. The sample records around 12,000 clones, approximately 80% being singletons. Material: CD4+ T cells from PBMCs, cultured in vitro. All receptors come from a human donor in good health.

Here the CDR3 reads CASSLGTNTDTQYF. The CDR3 nucleotides are TGTGCCAGCAGCTTGGGCACCAACACAGATACGCAGTATTTT. The chain carries TRBV5-8 and TRBJ2-3; D uncertain. Looked up from germline, CDR1 is SGHTS and CDR2 is YDEGEE. V dropped 0 bases and J dropped 2 bases, with 7 bases sitting between them. The length of the CDR3 is 14 residues.

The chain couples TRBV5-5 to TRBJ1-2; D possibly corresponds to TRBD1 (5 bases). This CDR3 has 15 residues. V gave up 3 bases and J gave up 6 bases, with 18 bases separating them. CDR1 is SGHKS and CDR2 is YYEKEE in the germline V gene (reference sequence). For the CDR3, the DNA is TGTGCCAGCAGCTCGGGGGTGGTTGGCCTTAATGGCTACACCTTC. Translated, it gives CASSSGVVGLNGYTF. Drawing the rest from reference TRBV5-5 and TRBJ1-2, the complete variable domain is DAGVTQSPTHLIKTRGQQVTLRCSPISGHKSVSWYQQVLGQGPQFIFQYYEKEERGRGNFPDRFSARQFPNYSSELNVNALLLGDSALYLCASSSGVVGLNGYTFGSGTRLTVV.

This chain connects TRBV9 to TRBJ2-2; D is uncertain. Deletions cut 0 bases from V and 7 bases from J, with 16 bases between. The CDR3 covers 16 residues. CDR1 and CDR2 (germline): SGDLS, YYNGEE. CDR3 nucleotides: TGTGCCAGCAGCGTAGCGAGTAGTAGTCGTGGCGGGGAGCTGTTTTTT. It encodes CASSVASSSRGGELFF.

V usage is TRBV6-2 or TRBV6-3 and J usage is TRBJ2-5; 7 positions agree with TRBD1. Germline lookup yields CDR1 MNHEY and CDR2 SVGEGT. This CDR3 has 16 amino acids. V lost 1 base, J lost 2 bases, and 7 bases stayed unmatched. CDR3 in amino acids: CASSYFRTGAQETQYF. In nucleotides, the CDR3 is TGTGCCAGCAGTTACTTCCGCACAGGGGCGCAAGAGACCCAGTACTTC.

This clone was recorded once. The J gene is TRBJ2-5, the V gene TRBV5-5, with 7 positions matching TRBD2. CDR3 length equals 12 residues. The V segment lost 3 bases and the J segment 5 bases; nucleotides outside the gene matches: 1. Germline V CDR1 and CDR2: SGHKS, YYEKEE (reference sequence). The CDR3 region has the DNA TGTGCCAGCAGCTCCGGGGGGGAGACCCAGTACTTC. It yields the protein CASSSGGETQYF.

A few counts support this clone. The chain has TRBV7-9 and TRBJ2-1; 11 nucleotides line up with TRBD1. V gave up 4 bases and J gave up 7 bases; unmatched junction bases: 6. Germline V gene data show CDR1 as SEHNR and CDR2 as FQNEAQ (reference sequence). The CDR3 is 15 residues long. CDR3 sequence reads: CASSSGQGASNEQFF. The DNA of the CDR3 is TGTGCCAGCAGCTCCGGACAGGGGGCATCGAATGAGCAGTTCTTC. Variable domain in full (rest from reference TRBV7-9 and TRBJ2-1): DTGVSQNPRHKITKRGQNVTFRCDPISEHNRLYWYRQTLGQGPEFLTYFQNEAQLEKSRLLSDRFSAERPKGSFSTLEIQRTEQGDSAMYLCASSSGQGASNEQFFGPGTRLTVL.

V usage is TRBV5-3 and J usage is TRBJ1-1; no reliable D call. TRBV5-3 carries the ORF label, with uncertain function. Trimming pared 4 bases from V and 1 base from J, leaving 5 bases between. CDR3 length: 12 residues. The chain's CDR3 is CARSAENTEAFF. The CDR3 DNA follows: TGTGCCAGAAGCGCCGAGAACACTGAAGCTTTCTTT.

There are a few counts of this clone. As DNA, the CDR3 is TGTGCCAGCAGCCCCCGACGGTCCTCTCAGGCGTCCTACGAGCAGTACTTC. This gives the protein CASSPRRSSQASYEQYF. This sequence joins TRBV7-2 and TRBJ2-7; D not certain. The CDR3 is 17 amino acids. The ends were cut back, 5 bases at V and 1 base at J, with 21 bases in the middle. Germline-derived CDR1 and CDR2 are SGHTA and FQGNSA.

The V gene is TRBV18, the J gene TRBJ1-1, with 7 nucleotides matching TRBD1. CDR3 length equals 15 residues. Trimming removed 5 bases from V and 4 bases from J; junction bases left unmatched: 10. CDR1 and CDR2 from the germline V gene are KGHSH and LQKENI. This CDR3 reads CASSTGQHRGTEAFF. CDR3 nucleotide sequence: TGTGCCAGCTCAACGGGACAGCACAGGGGCACTGAAGCTTTCTTT.

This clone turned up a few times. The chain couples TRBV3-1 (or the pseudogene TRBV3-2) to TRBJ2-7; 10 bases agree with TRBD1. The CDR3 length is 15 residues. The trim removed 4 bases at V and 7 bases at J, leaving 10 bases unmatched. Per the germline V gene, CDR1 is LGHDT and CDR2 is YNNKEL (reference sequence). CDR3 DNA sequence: TGTGCCAGCAGCCTTAGGGACAGGGGAGATGAAGAGCAGTACTTC. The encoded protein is CASSLRDRGDEEQYF.

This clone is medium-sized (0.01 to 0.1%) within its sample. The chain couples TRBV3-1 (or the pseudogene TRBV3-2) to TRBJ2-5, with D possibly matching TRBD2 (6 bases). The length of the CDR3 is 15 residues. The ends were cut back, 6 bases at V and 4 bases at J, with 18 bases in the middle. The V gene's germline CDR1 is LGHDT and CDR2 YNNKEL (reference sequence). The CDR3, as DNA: TGTGCCAGCAGTCGACCAGCGTGGGGAGGAGAGACCCAGTACTTC. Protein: CASSRPAWGGETQYF.

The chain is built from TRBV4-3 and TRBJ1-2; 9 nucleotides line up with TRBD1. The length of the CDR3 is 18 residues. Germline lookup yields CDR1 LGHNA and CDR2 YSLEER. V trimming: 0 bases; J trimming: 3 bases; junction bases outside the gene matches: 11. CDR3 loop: CASSQDYNRGLSDYGYTF. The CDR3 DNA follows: TGCGCCAGCAGCCAAGATTACAACAGGGGGCTTTCAGACTATGGCTACACCTTC.

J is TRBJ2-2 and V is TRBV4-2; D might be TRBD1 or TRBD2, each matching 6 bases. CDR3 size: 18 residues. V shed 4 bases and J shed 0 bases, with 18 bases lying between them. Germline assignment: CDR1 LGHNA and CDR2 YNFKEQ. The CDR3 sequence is CASSPKQGRHANTGELFF. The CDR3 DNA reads TGTGCCAGCAGCCCAAAGCAGGGGAGGCACGCGAACACCGGGGAGCTGTTTTTT.

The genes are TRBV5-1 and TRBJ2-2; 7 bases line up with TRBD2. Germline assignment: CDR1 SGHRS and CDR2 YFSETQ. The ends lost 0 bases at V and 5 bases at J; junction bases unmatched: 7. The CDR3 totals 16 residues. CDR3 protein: CASSLGLAEGTGELFF. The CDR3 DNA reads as TGCGCCAGCAGCTTGGGGCTAGCGGAGGGGACCGGGGAGCTGTTTTTT.

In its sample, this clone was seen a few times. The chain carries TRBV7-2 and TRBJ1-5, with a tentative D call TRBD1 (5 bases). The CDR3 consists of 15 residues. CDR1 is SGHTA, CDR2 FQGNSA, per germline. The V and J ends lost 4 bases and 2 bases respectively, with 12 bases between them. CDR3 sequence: CASSSFRGGNQPQHF. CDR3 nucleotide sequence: TGTGCCAGCAGCTCGTTTCGGGGGGGCAATCAGCCCCAGCATTTT. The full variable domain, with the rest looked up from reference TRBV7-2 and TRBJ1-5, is GAGVSQSPSNKVTEKGKDVELRCDPISGHTALYWYRQSLGQGLEFLIYFQGNSAPDKSGLPSDRFSAERTGGSVSTLTIQRTQQEDSAVYLCASSSFRGGNQPQHFGDGTRLSIL.

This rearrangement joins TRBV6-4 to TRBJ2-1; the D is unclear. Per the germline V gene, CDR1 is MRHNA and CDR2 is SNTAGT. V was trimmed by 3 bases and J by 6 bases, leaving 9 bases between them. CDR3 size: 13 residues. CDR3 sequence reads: CASSEQPFNEQFF. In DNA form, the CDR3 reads TGTGCCAGCAGTGAACAGCCGTTCAATGAGCAGTTCTTC.

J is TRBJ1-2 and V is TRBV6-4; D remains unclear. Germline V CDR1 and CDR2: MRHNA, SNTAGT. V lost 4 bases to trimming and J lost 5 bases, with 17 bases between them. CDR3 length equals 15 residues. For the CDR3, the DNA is TGTGCCAGCAGTGTGGAATTTGCGGTGGGGTATGGCTACACCTTC. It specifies CASSVEFAVGYGYTF.

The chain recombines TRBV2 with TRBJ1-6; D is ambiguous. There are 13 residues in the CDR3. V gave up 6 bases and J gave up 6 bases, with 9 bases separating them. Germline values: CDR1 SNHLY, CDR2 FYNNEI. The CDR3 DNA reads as TGTGCCAGCAGAGGACGGATTAATTCACCCCTCCACTTT. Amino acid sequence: CASRGRINSPLHF.

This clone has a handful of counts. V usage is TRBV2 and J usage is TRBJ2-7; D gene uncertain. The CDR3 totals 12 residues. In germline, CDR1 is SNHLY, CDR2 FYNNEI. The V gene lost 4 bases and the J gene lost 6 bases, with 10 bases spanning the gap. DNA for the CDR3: TGTGCCAGCAGTGCACCTTGGACCGAGCAGTACTTC. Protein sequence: CASSAPWTEQYF.

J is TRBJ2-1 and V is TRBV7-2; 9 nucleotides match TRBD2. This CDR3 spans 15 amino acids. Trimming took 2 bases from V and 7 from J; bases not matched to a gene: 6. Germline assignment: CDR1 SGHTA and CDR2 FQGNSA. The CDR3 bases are TGTGCCAGCAGCTTATGGACTAGCGTGCAAAATGAGCAGTTCTTC. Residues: CASSLWTSVQNEQFF.

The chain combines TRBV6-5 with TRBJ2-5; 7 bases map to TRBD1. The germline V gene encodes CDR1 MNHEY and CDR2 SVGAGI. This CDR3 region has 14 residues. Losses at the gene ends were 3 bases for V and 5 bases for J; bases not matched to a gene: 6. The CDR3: CASSYQGVGETQYF. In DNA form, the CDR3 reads TGTGCCAGCAGTTATCAGGGGGTGGGGGAGACCCAGTACTTC.

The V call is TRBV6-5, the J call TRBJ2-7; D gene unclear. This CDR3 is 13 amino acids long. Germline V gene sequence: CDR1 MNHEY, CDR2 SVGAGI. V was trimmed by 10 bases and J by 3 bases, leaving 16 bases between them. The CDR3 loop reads CATQRSLNYEQYF. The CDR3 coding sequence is TGTGCCACCCAGAGGAGCCTTAACTACGAGCAGTACTTC.

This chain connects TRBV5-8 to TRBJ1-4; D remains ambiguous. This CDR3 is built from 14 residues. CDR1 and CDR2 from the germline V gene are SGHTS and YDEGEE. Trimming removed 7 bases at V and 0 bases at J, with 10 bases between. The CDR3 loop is CASPPTPTNEKLFF. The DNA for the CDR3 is TGTGCCAGCCCTCCGACCCCAACTAATGAAAAACTGTTTTTT.